This T cell receptor beta chain was identified during a study of T cell responses to AZD1222 COVID-19 vaccine. Study-wide context: Whether given at about 4 or about 12 weeks, second doses were pooled.

Germline lookup yields CDR1 SGHDN and CDR2 FVKESK. V shed 4 bases and J shed 4 bases, with 16 bases lying between them. There are 15 residues in the CDR3. The protocol was immunoSEQ multiplex PCR, while the TCRdb copy is restricted to in-frame clones and leaves out a portion. Of approximately 100,000 clones in the sample, around 94% were seen once. About this clone itself: Its target is not known.

Study outcomes and limitations: Once two AZD1222 doses were given, Spike-specific TCR breadth and depth went up. Spike-wide vaccine-associated CD4 TCRs dominated at 160-218 and 743-854.

The chain combines TRBV14 with TRBJ1-1; TRBD1 is a possible D gene (6 bases). The sample here was peripheral blood, taken on day 0 of AZD1222 vaccination. This TCR was recovered from an adult in good health. The CDR3 sequence: CASSPTIDRSTEAFF. The CDR3 region has the DNA TGTGCCAGCAGCCCAACGATAGACAGGTCCACTGAAGCTTTCTTT.